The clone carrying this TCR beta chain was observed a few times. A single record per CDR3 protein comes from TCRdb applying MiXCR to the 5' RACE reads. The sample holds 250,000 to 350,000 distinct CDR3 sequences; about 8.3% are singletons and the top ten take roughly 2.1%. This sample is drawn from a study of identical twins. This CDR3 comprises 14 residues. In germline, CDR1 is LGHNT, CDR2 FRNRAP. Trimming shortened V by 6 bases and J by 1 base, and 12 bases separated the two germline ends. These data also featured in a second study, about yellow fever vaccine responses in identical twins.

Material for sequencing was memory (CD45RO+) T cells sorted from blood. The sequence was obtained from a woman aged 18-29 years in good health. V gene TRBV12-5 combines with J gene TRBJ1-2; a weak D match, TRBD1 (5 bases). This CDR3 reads CASGISGSNYGYTF. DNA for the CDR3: TGTGCTAGTGGAATCTCAGGGAGTAACTATGGCTACACCTTC.